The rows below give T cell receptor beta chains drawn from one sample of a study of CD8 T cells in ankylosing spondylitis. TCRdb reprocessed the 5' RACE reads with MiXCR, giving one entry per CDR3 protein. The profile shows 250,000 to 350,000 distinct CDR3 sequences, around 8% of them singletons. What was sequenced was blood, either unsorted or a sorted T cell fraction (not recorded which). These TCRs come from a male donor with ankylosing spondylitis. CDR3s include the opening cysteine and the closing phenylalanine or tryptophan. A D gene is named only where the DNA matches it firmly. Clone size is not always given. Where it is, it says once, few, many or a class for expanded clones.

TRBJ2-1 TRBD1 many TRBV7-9 TGTGCCAGCAGCTTAAGTACAGGGGGCTCCTACAATGAGCAGTTCTTC CASSLSTGGSYNEQFF
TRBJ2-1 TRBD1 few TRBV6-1 TGTGCCAGCAGAAAACAGGGGGCCTGGGATGAGCAGTTCTTC CASRKQGAWDEQFF
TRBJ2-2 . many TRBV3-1 TGTGCCAGCAGCCTCTACGCCCAGGGGACGAACACCGGGGAGCTGTTTTTT CASSLYAQGTNTGELFF
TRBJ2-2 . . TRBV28 TGTGCCACCACCAAGGCAGGGAGCTTCACCGGGGAGCTGTTTTTT CATTKAGSFTGELFF
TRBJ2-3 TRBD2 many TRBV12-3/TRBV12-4 TGTGCCAGCAGTTTCGTCTCTAGCGGGAAAGATACGCAGTATTTT CASSFVSSGKDTQYF
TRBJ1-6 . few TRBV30 TGTGCCTGGAGTCCAGCCTTGGGGCCCAATTCACCCCTCCACTTT CAWSPALGPNSPLHF
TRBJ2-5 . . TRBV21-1 TGTGCCAGCAGCAAAGCCGGACAGCGACAAGAGACCCAGTACTTC CASSKAGQRQETQYF
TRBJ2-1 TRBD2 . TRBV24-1 TGTGCCACCAGTGCAGTGGGACTAAACAATGAGCAGTTCTTC CATSAVGLNNEQFF
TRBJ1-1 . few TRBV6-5 TGTGCCAGCAGTTACTCGGTTGGTGACACTGAAGCTTTCTTT CASSYSVGDTEAFF
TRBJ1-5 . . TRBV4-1 TGCGCCAGCAGCCAAGTTCTGGGGGCGAGCAATCAGCCCCAGCATTTT CASSQVLGASNQPQHF
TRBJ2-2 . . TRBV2 TGTGCCAGCAGTGTGGTTCCGGGGGACACCGGGGAGCTGTTTTTT CASSVVPGDTGELFF
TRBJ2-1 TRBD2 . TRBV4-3 TGCGCCAGCAGCCCCTCGGGGGGGTGGGAGGCGTCCTACAATGAGCAGTTCTTC CASSPSGGWEASYNEQFF
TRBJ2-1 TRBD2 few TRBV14 TGTGCCAGCAGCGAAGCCCGAGGACTAGTTCGCAATGAGCAGTTCTTC CASSEARGLVRNEQFF
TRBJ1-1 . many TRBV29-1 TGCAGCGTTGATATGGGGAACACTGAAGCTTTCTTT CSVDMGNTEAFF
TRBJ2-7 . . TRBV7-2 TGTGCCAGCAGCTCGGGACACGGCGGCGAGCAGTACTTC CASSSGHGGEQYF
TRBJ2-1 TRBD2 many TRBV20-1 TGCAGTGCCCAAAGGGGACTAGCGGATTACAATGAGCAGTTCTTC CSAQRGLADYNEQFF
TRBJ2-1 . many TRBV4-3 TGCGCCAGCAGCCAAGATAGACTGGACGCTGAGCAGTTCTTC CASSQDRLDAEQFF
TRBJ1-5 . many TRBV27 TGTGCCAGCAGTTTATGGGGTCAGCCCCAGCATTTT CASSLWGQPQHF